A single sample gave rise to the 13 T cell receptor beta chains below, sequenced in a study of cytomegalovirus exposure and HLA in healthy donors. PCR amplification relied on 60 Vbeta primers (plus 13 Jbeta primers). Only in-frame clones appear in the TCRdb table, and some are missing; sequencing was by immunoSEQ multiplex PCR. Of around 160,000 clones in the sample, 60% to 85% were seen once. The sample taken for sequencing was PBMCs. These receptors originate from a middle-aged man in good health and CMV-seropositive.

The V gene is TRBV5-4, the J gene TRBJ2-2; 7 bases match TRBD1. J lost 4 bases, V lost 6 bases, and 6 bases had no gene match. CDR3 length: 14 residues. Germline CDR1 reads SGHNT; CDR2 reads YYREEE (reference sequence). The DNA of the CDR3 is TGTGCCAGCACCTGGGACAGCTTCACCGGGGAGCTGTTTTTT. This sequence encodes CASTWDSFTGELFF. Based on the CDR3 plus reference TRBV5-4 and TRBJ2-2, the full variable domain is ETGVTQSPTHLIKTRGQQVTLRCSSQSGHNTVSWYQQALGQGPQFIFQYYREEENGRGNFPPRFSGLQFPNYSSELNVNALELDDSALYLCASTWDSFTGELFFGEGSRLTVL.

A few counts support this clone. The chain carries TRBV2 and TRBJ2-5; 11 bases fit TRBD1. Germline lookup yields CDR1 SNHLY and CDR2 FYNNEI. With 3 bases clipped from V and 0 bases from J, the junction kept 9 bases outside the gene matches. The CDR3 is 18 residues long. CDR3 in DNA: TGTGCCAGCAGTGAGTTTTTTGGGACAGGGGGAGACCAAGAGACCCAGTACTTC. It encodes CASSEFFGTGGDQETQYF.

The rearrangement links TRBV7-6 to TRBJ2-3; 9 positions agree with TRBD1. The germline V gene encodes CDR1 SGHVS and CDR2 FNYEAQ. The CDR3 has 15 residues. The V and J ends lost 3 bases and 4 bases, in that order; junction bases with no gene match: 5. CDR3 amino acids: CASSLRGQGPDTQYF. The CDR3 DNA reads as TGTGCCAGCAGCTTGCGGGGACAGGGTCCAGATACGCAGTATTTT.

This rearrangement joins TRBV5-1 to TRBJ2-1; D uncertain. This CDR3 has 16 residues. Germline-derived CDR1 and CDR2 are SGHRS and YFSETQ. V shed 0 bases and J shed 3 bases, with 13 bases lying between them. The CDR3 protein is CASSLAVSSLYNEQFF. DNA for the CDR3: TGCGCCAGCAGCTTGGCCGTTTCTTCTCTCTACAATGAGCAGTTCTTC.

The chain is built from TRBV5-1 and TRBJ1-5, with D maybe TRBD1 (6 bases). The germline V and J ends were trimmed by 0 bases and 4 bases, with 11 bases remaining between them. In germline, CDR1 is SGHRS, CDR2 YFSETQ. The CDR3 is 15 amino acids. In DNA, the CDR3 is TGCGCCAGCAGCTTGGCCGGGACACTTAATCAGCCCCAGCATTTT. Amino acid sequence: CASSLAGTLNQPQHF.

The CDR3, as DNA: TGCGCCAGCAGCTTGGGAGGGGGAGCCTCCTACGAGCAGTACTTC. It encodes CASSLGGGASYEQYF. The chain uses TRBV5-1 and TRBJ2-7; D possibly corresponds to TRBD1 (6 bases). V lost 0 bases and J 0 bases, leaving 10 bases between the germline ends. CDR1 is SGHRS and CDR2 is YFSETQ in the germline V gene. The CDR3 has 15 amino acids.

This clone has more than one count but fewer than ten. The chain recombines TRBV6-1 with TRBJ2-6; D not resolved. This CDR3 is built from 17 residues. CDR1 is MNHNS, CDR2 SASEGT, per germline. The germline V and J ends were trimmed by 0 bases and 0 bases, with 9 bases remaining between them. The CDR3 region has the DNA TGTGCCAGCAGTGAAGCGCGGCAGTACTCTGGGGCCAACGTCCTGACTTTC. Translating it yields CASSEARQYSGANVLTF.

The J gene is TRBJ1-4, the V gene TRBV4-2; 7 nucleotides agree with TRBD1. Per the germline V gene, CDR1 is LGHNA and CDR2 is YNFKEQ. The CDR3 covers 17 residues. Unmatched junction bases numbered 13, after V lost 1 base and J lost 8 bases. This CDR3 reads CASSQAHRQGGGEKLFF. The CDR3 DNA reads as TGTGCCAGCAGCCAAGCCCACAGACAGGGAGGAGGCGAAAAACTGTTTTTT.

This rearrangement joins TRBV4-1 to TRBJ2-7, with 11 bases aligning to TRBD1. V shed 4 bases and J 0 bases; nucleotides not matched to a gene: 5. The V gene's germline CDR1 is MGHRA and CDR2 YSYEKL. The CDR3 length is 16 residues. CDR3 protein: CASSREGQGVSYEQYF. CDR3 coding DNA: TGCGCCAGCAGCCGCGAGGGACAGGGGGTCTCCTACGAGCAGTACTTC.

The rearrangement uses TRBV13 and TRBJ2-6; maybe TRBD2 (6 bases). The CDR3 consists of 18 residues. The V end was cut by 0 bases, the J end by 0 bases, with 12 bases between. CDR1 is PRHDT and CDR2 is FYEKMQ in the germline V gene (reference sequence). CDR3 DNA: TGTGCCAGCAGCTTAGGCACTAGCCGGGGCTCTGGGGCCAACGTCCTGACTTTC. Translated, it gives CASSLGTSRGSGANVLTF.

V is TRBV19 and J is TRBJ1-1; tentative D call: TRBD1 (5 bases). The CDR3 has 13 amino acids. CDR1 is LNHDA, CDR2 SQIVND, per germline (reference sequence). Trimming pared 1 base from V and 3 bases from J, leaving 6 bases between. The CDR3 DNA sequence: TGTGCCAGTAGTATAGTCAGGGACACTGAAGCTTTCTTT. It translates to CASSIVRDTEAFF. The entire variable domain, with the rest obtained from reference TRBV19 and TRBJ1-1, is as follows: DGGITQSPKYLFRKEGQNVTLSCEQNLNHDAMYWYRQDPGQGLRLIYYSQIVNDFQKGDIAEGYSVSREKKESFPLTVTSAQKNPTAFYLCASSIVRDTEAFFGQGTRLTVV.

The genes are TRBV6-5 and TRBJ2-7; 7 positions match TRBD1. The V segment lost 6 bases and the J segment 4 bases; nucleotides outside the gene matches: 9. The germline CDR1 and CDR2 sequences are MNHEY and SVGAGI. The CDR3 spans 14 residues. The CDR3 loop is CASSRQGTGYEQYF. DNA of the CDR3: TGTGCCAGCAGCCGACAGGGTACAGGGTACGAGCAGTACTTC.

A few counts support this clone. Within the sample, other DNA sequences also encode this same CDR3. The rearrangement links TRBV6-5 to TRBJ1-1; D gene unclear. Germline values: CDR1 MNHEY, CDR2 SVGAGI. V gave up 2 bases and J gave up 1 base, with 5 bases separating them. CDR3 size: 13 residues. This chain's CDR3 is CASSYGQNTEAFF. CDR3 bases: TGTGCCAGCAGTTACGGGCAGAACACTGAAGCTTTCTTT.